The 30 T cell receptor beta chains listed next were all sequenced from one sample in a study of regulatory T cells in long-lasting Graves disease. iRepertoire HTBI primers and Arm-PCR of CDR3 regions built TCR beta libraries. TCRdb passed the multiplex PCR reads through MiXCR, listing each CDR3 protein once. The table has approximately 490,000 distinct CDR3 sequences, around 15% seen once. The time point denotes: newly diagnosed GD, antithyroid drugs for less than 3 months. Generation of the TCR library employed RNA extracted from PBMCs. These same records also appear under a second study, on T cells in Graves' hyperthyroidism and ophthalmopathy.

The sample was peripheral blood mononuclear cells (PBMCs), taken at new diagnosis, from a patient treated with antithyroid drugs. The receptor set was obtained from a man aged 35-49 years with Graves disease.

The table lists this clonotype with many counts. The genes are TRBV28 and TRBJ1-6; possibly TRBD1 for D (5 bases). CDR1 and CDR2 (germline): MDHEN, SYDVKM. The CDR3 runs 15 residues. V lost 6 bases and J lost 10, with 19 bases in between. In nucleotides, the CDR3 is TGTGCCAGCAGGGGGGGTCAAGGGGAGGGGTCACCCCTCCACTTT. Its protein product is CASRGGQGEGSPLHF. The full variable domain, completed using reference TRBV28 and TRBJ1-6, is DVKVTQSSRYLVKRTGEKVFLECVQDMDHENMFWYRQDPGLGLRLIYFSYDVKMKEKGDIPEGYSVSREKKERFSLILESASTNQTSMYLCASRGGQGEGSPLHFGNGTRLTVT.

This chain uses TRBV7-9 with TRBJ1-1; the D gene is possibly TRBD1 (6 bases). This CDR3 comprises 14 residues. The V end was cut by 0 bases, the J end by 4 bases, with 9 bases between. Germline V lookup: CDR1 SEHNR, CDR2 FQNEAQ (reference sequence). The CDR3 reads CASSLAPRGTEAFF. In nucleotides, the CDR3 is TGTGCCAGCAGCTTAGCCCCCAGGGGCACTGAAGCTTTCTTT.

The J gene is TRBJ1-2, the V gene TRBV24-1; D is uncertain. Germline CDR1 KGHDR, CDR2 SFDVKD. The CDR3 extends over 14 amino acids. Deletions cut 4 bases from V and 2 bases from J, with 10 bases between. The CDR3 protein is CATSDYPTNYGYTF. CDR3 bases: TGTGCCACCAGTGACTACCCCACCAACTATGGCTACACCTTC.

The V and J genes are TRBV7-9 and TRBJ2-3; D is uncertain. CDR3 size: 14 residues. CDR1 SEHNR and CDR2 FQNEAQ come from the germline V gene (reference sequence). The V end was cut by 3 bases, the J end by 0 bases, with 7 bases between. DNA for the CDR3: TGTGCCAGCAGCTTTATGACTAGCACAGATACGCAGTATTTT. The encoded protein is CASSFMTSTDTQYF.

This clonotype was recorded many times. This chain joins TRBV12-5 and TRBJ2-5, with 8 bases matching TRBD2. V was pared by 7 bases and J by 5 bases, with 9 bases of the junction left unmatched. CDR1 is LGHNT, CDR2 FRNRAP, per germline. CDR3 size: 14 residues. In DNA form, the CDR3 reads TGTGCTAGTGCGAAGCGGGAGATGAGGGAGACCCAGTACTTC. Translation gives CASAKREMRETQYF.

The chain couples TRBV28 to TRBJ2-7; 8 positions agree with TRBD1. With V trimmed by 5 bases and J by 3 bases, 6 bases remained unmatched. The CDR3 is made up of 14 amino acids. CDR1 is MDHEN and CDR2 is SYDVKM in the germline V gene. CDR3 residues: CASSPRTGHYEQYF. CDR3 DNA sequence: TGTGCCAGCAGTCCGCGGACAGGGCACTACGAGCAGTACTTC.

The chain has TRBV29-1 and TRBJ2-7; a possible D gene is TRBD1 (5 bases). V gave up 3 bases and J gave up 2 bases, with 5 bases separating them. The CDR3 covers 11 residues. The germline gives CDR1 SQVTM, CDR2 ANQGSEA. CDR3 region: CSVEDTYEQYF. For the CDR3, the DNA is TGCAGCGTTGAGGACACCTACGAGCAGTACTTC.

This clonotype was counted a few times. This chain connects TRBV4-1 to TRBJ2-5; no reliable D call. The ends were cut back, 1 base at V and 1 base at J, with 13 bases in the middle. Germline assignment: CDR1 MGHRA and CDR2 YSYEKL. CDR3 length: 16 amino acids. The chain's CDR3 is CASSQVGAPLQETQYF. CDR3 nucleotides: TGCGCCAGCAGCCAAGTCGGTGCGCCCCTCCAAGAGACCCAGTACTTC.

In its sample, this clonotype was seen a few times. The chain recombines TRBV10-3 with TRBJ2-3; D unresolved. The germline V gene has CDR1 ENHRY and CDR2 SYGVKD. The CDR3 runs to 12 residues. The ends were cut back, 8 bases at V and 2 bases at J, with 8 bases in the middle. The CDR3 nucleotides are TGTGCCATCGGCGGTGACACAGATACGCAGTATTTT. Its protein product is CAIGGDTDTQYF.

For this clonotype: With a much larger clone just one base away, this may be a read error. This sequence joins TRBV13 and TRBJ2-7, with D unresolved. This CDR3 contains 13 residues. Germline loops: CDR1 PRHDT, CDR2 FYEKMQ (reference sequence). Trimming stripped 5 bases from V and 7 bases from J, with 15 bases between. In DNA form, the CDR3 reads TGTGCCAGCAGCCCAATTGGCTACAATGAGCAGTACTTC. Residues: CASSPIGYNEQYF.

There are many counts of this clonotype. The chain carries TRBV5-1 and TRBJ2-7; 13 bases are shared with TRBD2. The CDR3 runs to 14 residues. CDR1 and CDR2 from the germline V gene are SGHRS and YFSETQ. With V trimmed by 4 bases and J by 7 bases, 5 bases remained unmatched. The CDR3, as DNA: TGCGCCAGCAGCCAACTAGCGGGAGGGAAGGAGCAGTACTTC. Protein: CASSQLAGGKEQYF.

This clonotype was seen repeatedly, ten times or more. The gene calls are TRBV11-2 and TRBJ2-2, with D uncertain. Germline V gene data show CDR1 as SGHAT and CDR2 as FQNNGV. Trimming left V 5 bases short and J 3 bases short, with 13 bases between. The CDR3 contains 15 residues. The CDR3 spells CASSPWTGDTGELFF. Here the CDR3 DNA reads TGTGCCAGCAGCCCCTGGACCGGCGACACCGGGGAGCTGTTTTTT.

The chain is built from TRBV19 and TRBJ1-4; D remains unclear. V gave up 3 bases and J gave up 3 bases, with 23 bases separating them. Germline-derived CDR1 and CDR2 are LNHDA and SQIVND (reference sequence). The CDR3 runs to 19 residues. In nucleotides, the CDR3 is TGTGCCAGTAGTATGATGGGCACCGCTACCTCGTCGGCTAATGAAAAACTGTTTTTT. Its translation is CASSMMGTATSSANEKLFF.

The J gene is TRBJ2-1, the V gene TRBV28; 14 bases are a match to TRBD2. CDR3 length equals 15 residues. The ends lost 6 bases at V and 8 bases at J; junction bases unmatched: 6. In germline, CDR1 is MDHEN, CDR2 SYDVKM. CDR3 DNA sequence: TGTGCCAGCAGCCCTGGGACTAGCGGGAGTCATGAGCAGTTCTTC. Translated, it gives CASSPGTSGSHEQFF.

This clonotype was found a few times. The CDR3 spells CASSQGVWPGLEQYF. CDR3 in DNA: TGTGCCAGCAGCCAAGGTGTGTGGCCTGGTCTCGAGCAGTACTTC. This sequence joins TRBV3-1 and TRBJ2-7; D not certain. The V gene lost 1 base and the J gene lost 6 bases, with 16 bases spanning the gap. The germline V gene has CDR1 LGHDT and CDR2 YNNKEL (reference sequence). The CDR3 length is 15 residues.

This clonotype was observed many times. V gene TRBV27 combines with J gene TRBJ1-6; no clear D. The CDR3 spans 13 residues. Per the germline V gene, CDR1 is MNHEY and CDR2 is SMNVEV (reference sequence). Trimming shortened V by 3 bases and J by 10 bases, and 10 bases separated the two germline ends. The CDR3 sequence: CASSFRGGSPLHF. The CDR3 nucleotides read TGTGCCAGCAGTTTTCGGGGTGGATCACCCCTCCACTTT.

The chain recombines TRBV28 with TRBJ1-5; 7 bases are shared with TRBD1. V gave up 2 bases and J gave up 5 bases; unmatched junction bases: 9. CDR1 and CDR2 (germline): MDHEN, SYDVKM. This CDR3 region has 16 residues. The CDR3 loop reads CASSLRQGRFDQPQHF. The DNA for the CDR3 is TGTGCCAGCAGTTTACGACAGGGAAGGTTCGATCAGCCCCAGCATTTT.

This clonotype has at least ten counts. The J gene is TRBJ2-4, the V gene TRBV28; a weak D match, TRBD1 (6 bases). Germline V CDR1 and CDR2: MDHEN, SYDVKM. Trimming left V 7 bases short and J 8 bases short, with 15 bases between. The CDR3 sequence is 13 residues long. DNA for the CDR3: TGTGCCAGCACCCCCGGACAGTGGGACATTCAGTACTTC. Amino acids: CASTPGQWDIQYF.

J is TRBJ1-2 and V is TRBV7-9, with TRBD1 identical over 9 bases. The CDR3 covers 14 residues. CDR1 and CDR2 from the germline V gene are SEHNR and FQNEAQ (reference sequence). With V trimmed by 4 bases and J by 3 bases, 3 bases remained unmatched. In nucleotides, the CDR3 is TGTGCCAGCAGCTGGGACAGGGCTCACTATGGCTACACCTTC. It translates to CASSWDRAHYGYTF.

The chain joins TRBV4-2 to TRBJ1-1; 9 bases align to TRBD1. This CDR3 region has 15 residues. Germline V CDR1 and CDR2: LGHNA, YNFKEQ. J lost 3 bases, V lost 3 bases, and 5 bases had no gene match. The CDR3: CASSQPRTGDTEAFF. The CDR3 nucleotides are TGTGCCAGCAGCCAGCCCAGGACAGGGGACACTGAAGCTTTCTTT.

This clonotype was detected ten times or more. This chain uses TRBV27 with TRBJ2-3, with 16 bases that match TRBD2. Per germline, CDR1 MNHEY and CDR2 SMNVEV (reference sequence). The CDR3 is made up of 18 amino acids. The V gene end was trimmed by 4 bases and the J gene end by 3 bases; junction bases not matched to a gene: 7. CDR3 in amino acids: CASSWEGTSGRGTDTQYF. DNA of the CDR3: TGTGCCAGCAGTTGGGAAGGGACTAGCGGGAGGGGTACAGATACGCAGTATTTT.

The sample holds a few counts of this clonotype. V gene TRBV9 combines with J gene TRBJ2-5; D may be TRBD1 (5 bases). Germline loops: CDR1 SGDLS, CDR2 YYNGEE. The V end was cut by 2 bases, the J end by 5 bases, with 10 bases between. The CDR3 consists of 13 residues. CDR3 in DNA: TGTGCCAGCAGCGTTAAGGGGTCGGAGACCCAGTACTTC. Translated: CASSVKGSETQYF.

The rearrangement uses TRBV5-6 and TRBJ2-6; D is ambiguous. In germline, CDR1 is SGHDT, CDR2 YYEEEE. The V and J ends lost 0 bases and 0 bases respectively, with 13 bases between them. The CDR3 spans 18 residues. The chain's CDR3 is CASSLEVGYSSGANVLTF. The CDR3 DNA reads as TGTGCCAGCAGCTTGGAGGTAGGGTACTCCTCTGGGGCCAACGTCCTGACTTTC.

This clonotype was seen many times. This chain uses TRBV27 with TRBJ2-2; possible D gene TRBD1, 7 bases. Germline CDR1 is MNHEY and CDR2 is SMNVEV (reference sequence). Trimming left V 3 bases short and J 3 bases short, with 8 bases between. The CDR3 totals 14 residues. CDR3 sequence: CASSFRGDTGELFF. CDR3 nucleotide sequence: TGTGCCAGCAGTTTCAGGGGGGACACCGGGGAGCTGTTTTTT.

This clonotype was counted only a few times. The J gene is TRBJ2-1, the V gene TRBV4-1, with 16 bases matching TRBD2. CDR1 MGHRA and CDR2 YSYEKL come from the germline V gene. The CDR3 runs 16 residues. Trimming took 4 bases from V and 8 from J; bases not matched to a gene: 5. CDR3 in amino acids: CASSPGTSGRGDEQFF. DNA of the CDR3: TGCGCCAGCAGCCCCGGGACTAGCGGGAGGGGGGATGAGCAGTTCTTC.

There are many counts of this clonotype. The chain joins TRBV28 to TRBJ2-5; 11 nucleotides line up with TRBD2. J was trimmed by 5 bases and V by 5 bases; bases with no gene match: 4. CDR1 is MDHEN, CDR2 SYDVKM, per germline. CDR3 length: 14 amino acids. CDR3 sequence reads: CASSTSGSRETQYF. CDR3 DNA sequence: TGTGCCAGCAGTACTAGCGGGAGCAGGGAGACCCAGTACTTC.

This clonotype was picked up a small number of times. The chain combines TRBV12-3 or TRBV12-4 with TRBJ1-5, with D perhaps TRBD1 (5 bases). The CDR3 runs to 16 residues. The ends were cut back, 7 bases at V and 3 bases at J, with 19 bases in the middle. CDR3 loop: CASTFGQVGTNQPQHF. Written as DNA, the CDR3 is TGTGCCAGCACTTTCGGGCAGGTTGGGACCAATCAGCCCCAGCATTTT.

The V and J genes are TRBV5-4 and TRBJ2-7; 12 nucleotides agree with TRBD1. V gave up 6 bases and J gave up 4 bases; unmatched junction bases: 5. CDR1 and CDR2 from the germline V gene are SGHNT and YYREEE (reference sequence). The CDR3 runs to 14 residues. The DNA for the CDR3 is TGTGCCAGCACCCGGGACAGGGGGCGGTACGAGCAGTACTTC. Translated: CASTRDRGRYEQYF.

The V gene is TRBV3-1, the J gene TRBJ2-1; D is undetermined. Germline CDR1 LGHDT, CDR2 YNNKEL (reference sequence). The V gene lost 5 bases and the J gene lost 6 bases, with 17 bases spanning the gap. The CDR3 runs to 15 residues. The DNA of the CDR3 is TGTGCCAGCAGCGACCATAATGTACAACGCAATGAGCAGTTCTTC. Translated, it gives CASSDHNVQRNEQFF.

The chain has TRBV6-1 and TRBJ2-1; 10 nucleotides match TRBD2. The CDR3 covers 15 residues. Germline trimming cut 8 bases from V and 4 bases from J; bases unmatched to any gene: 8. Germline CDR1 is MNHNS and CDR2 is SASEGT. The CDR3 reads CASGQLAGKYNEQFF. CDR3 bases: TGTGCCAGCGGTCAACTAGCGGGAAAATACAATGAGCAGTTCTTC.